This T cell receptor (beta chain) was found in a study of blood T cell repertoires in COVID-19. This CDR3 region has 14 residues. Per germline, CDR1 MNHNS and CDR2 SASEGT. The ends were cut back, 2 bases at V and 0 bases at J, with 7 bases in the middle. This clone was seen a few times. Other nucleotide sequences in the sample specify the same CDR3. Per the authors' pipeline: The authors estimated nucleated cell counts from reference gene primer amplification. TCRdb keeps only in-frame clones here, not all; method: immunoSEQ multiplex PCR. V, J and clone size were drawn from that table, and D and trimming were deduced from the DNA. The sample consists of 70,000 to 95,000 clones, roughly nine tenths of them appearing once.

Sequenced: peripheral blood. The chain uses TRBV6-1 and TRBJ1-1, with D maybe TRBD1 (6 bases). The clonotype originates from a man in his fifties or sixties with acute or convalescent COVID-19. The chain's CDR3 is CASSETGMNTEAFF. DNA for the CDR3: TGTGCCAGCAGTGAAACAGGGATGAACACTGAAGCTTTCTTT.